Following are 8 T cell receptor beta chains from one sample sequenced in a study of T cells in Graves' hyperthyroidism and ophthalmopathy. TCR beta CDR3 regions were amplified from RNA transcripts. HTBI primers were used for first-round RT-PCR of the TCR CDR3. Using its own MiXCR run on the multiplex PCR reads, TCRdb lists one record per CDR3 protein. The repertoire holds approximately 700,000 distinct CDR3 sequences, approximately 16% seen once, with approximately 8.4% in the top ten. The sequenced sample was blood. The receptors were gathered from a man between 18 and 35 years old with Graves' hyperthyroidism.

J is TRBJ2-3 and V is TRBV3-1, with 8 bases that match TRBD2. The germline V gene has CDR1 LGHDT and CDR2 YNNKEL (reference sequence). The V gene end was trimmed by 3 bases and the J gene end by 2 bases; junction bases not matched to a gene: 13. The CDR3 totals 18 residues. DNA for the CDR3: TGTGCCAGCAGCCATGACCAGTTGGCGGGAGGACCCACAGATACGCAGTATTTT. Protein: CASSHDQLAGGPTDTQYF.

The gene calls are TRBV24-1 and TRBJ2-5; tentatively, D is TRBD1 (5 bases). The germline gives CDR1 KGHDR, CDR2 SFDVKD. The length of the CDR3 is 15 residues. V gave up 3 bases and J gave up 5 bases, with 15 bases separating them. The CDR3 spells CATSDPKGPAETQYF. CDR3 nucleotide sequence: TGTGCCACCAGTGATCCGAAGGGGCCTGCTGAGACCCAGTACTTC.

J is TRBJ2-3 and V is TRBV24-1; weak D call: TRBD2 (5 bases). The germline V gene encodes CDR1 KGHDR and CDR2 SFDVKD. This CDR3 region has 17 residues. V dropped 2 bases and J dropped 9 bases, with 23 bases sitting between them. Written as DNA, the CDR3 is TGTGCCACCAGTGATTCCCGGGTGGCGGCCACCGGGGAGACGCAGTATTTT. Its protein product is CATSDSRVAATGETQYF.

This clonotype was found many times. This rearrangement joins TRBV12-3 or TRBV12-4 to TRBJ2-3; tentatively, D is TRBD2 (6 bases). Trimming took 6 bases from V and 1 from J, leaving 14 bases between them. This CDR3 contains 15 residues. Here the CDR3 DNA reads TGTGCCAGCAGCCGCGGGACTGTTGGCACAGATACGCAGTATTTT. Its protein product is CASSRGTVGTDTQYF.

This clonotype turned up a few times. The chain joins TRBV29-1 to TRBJ1-1, with D maybe TRBD1 (6 bases). The CDR3 contains 14 residues. V lost 6 bases and J 1 base, leaving 15 bases between the germline ends. Per germline, CDR1 SQVTM and CDR2 ANQGSEA. CDR3 coding DNA: TGCAGCGTCCCCGTGCAGGGGAGGAACACTGAAGCTTTCTTT. Amino acid sequence: CSVPVQGRNTEAFF.

The chain recombines TRBV28 with TRBJ2-1; 8 nucleotides align to TRBD2. This CDR3 has 15 amino acids. With V trimmed by 8 bases and J by 6 bases, 12 bases remained unmatched. Germline values: CDR1 MDHEN, CDR2 SYDVKM. The CDR3 DNA reads as TGTGCCAGCGACTCTGGACTAGCCGAACTCAATGAGCAGTTCTTC. Amino acid sequence: CASDSGLAELNEQFF.

There are many counts of this clonotype. The chain uses TRBV7-8 and TRBJ2-7, with 7 bases aligning to TRBD1. This CDR3 is built from 15 residues. Per germline, CDR1 SGHVS and CDR2 FQNEAQ. J lost 3 bases, V lost 5 bases, and 10 bases had no gene match. The CDR3: CASSGTGDRLYEQYF. The CDR3 nucleotides read TGTGCCAGCAGCGGTACCGGGGACAGACTCTACGAGCAGTACTTC.

This clonotype was seen at least ten times. This chain joins TRBV11-1 and TRBJ2-2; tentatively, D is TRBD1 or TRBD2 (7 bases each). The CDR3 extends over 16 amino acids. The germline V and J ends were trimmed by 1 base and 5 bases, with 14 bases remaining between them. CDR1 is SGHAT and CDR2 is FQDESV in the germline V gene (reference sequence). CDR3 loop: CASSLVAGRGTGELFF. Written as DNA, the CDR3 is TGTGCCAGCAGCTTAGTAGCGGGCAGGGGGACCGGGGAGCTGTTTTTT.